One sample yielded the 11 T cell receptor beta chains listed below, sequenced in a study of shared clonotypes between healthy human individuals. Positive CCR7 selection of CD45RO-negative cells yielded the naive CD8 cells, and terminally differentiated effector memory CD45RA+ cells were excluded. Sequencing used immunoSEQ multiplex PCR; TCRdb keeps in-frame clones, though not all of them. This sample has approximately 1.9 million clones; roughly 93% occur once, and the top ten carry under 2%. Sequences were obtained from naive CD8+ T cells from PBMCs. Receptors originate from a man between 18 and 35 years old in good health. Some clones in this sample may be carry-over from other donors' samples.

In its sample, this clone was seen once. Different DNA sequences within this sample yield the same CDR3. V and J are TRBV27 and TRBJ1-1, with a weak D call TRBD1 (6 bases). The CDR3 contains 14 residues. V was shortened by 2 bases and J by 5 bases, with 12 bases between the two germline ends. Germline V gene data show CDR1 as MNHEY and CDR2 as SMNVEV (reference sequence). CDR3 nucleotides: TGTGCCAGCAGTTTAGTGGGGGCGAGGACTGAAGCTTTCTTT. Protein: CASSLVGARTEAFF.

Of note for this clone: The identical CDR3 is also encoded by other nucleotide sequences in the sample. J is TRBJ2-7 and V is TRBV9; TRBD2 matches 11 bases. The germline CDR1 and CDR2 sequences are SGDLS and YYNGEE. V was pared by 4 bases and J by 3 bases, with 3 bases of the junction left unmatched. This CDR3 has 14 amino acids. The CDR3 DNA follows: TGTGCCAGCAGCCCAGGACTAGCGGGCTACGAGCAGTACTTC. Amino acids: CASSPGLAGYEQYF.

The genes are TRBV6-5 and TRBJ1-3; possible D gene TRBD1, 5 bases. Trimming pared 4 bases from V and 1 base from J, leaving 8 bases between. Looked up from germline, CDR1 is MNHEY and CDR2 is SVGAGI. The CDR3 is 14 amino acids. CDR3 sequence (DNA): TGTGCCAGCAGTTCAGGGTGGTCTGGAAACACCATATATTTT. It is translated as CASSSGWSGNTIYF.

In its sample, this clone was seen once. The rearrangement joins TRBV7-6 to TRBJ2-7, with a possible D match to TRBD2 (5 bases). This CDR3 is built from 15 residues. With 4 bases removed from V and 3 bases from J, the gap between germline ends came to 16 bases. The germline CDR1 and CDR2 sequences are SGHVS and FNYEAQ. This CDR3 reads CASSSPVAGRYEQYF. The DNA of the CDR3 is TGTGCCAGCAGCTCCCCAGTGGCGGGCCGCTACGAGCAGTACTTC.

The V and J genes are TRBV15 and TRBJ2-1; 9 positions match TRBD2. The ends lost 1 base at V and 4 bases at J; junction bases unmatched: 8. The CDR3 is 17 amino acids. Germline CDR1 is LNHNV and CDR2 is YYDKDF (reference sequence). The CDR3 here is CATSRVGLAGVYNEQFF. Here the CDR3 DNA reads TGTGCCACCAGCAGAGTAGGATTAGCGGGAGTTTACAATGAGCAGTTCTTC.

This chain uses TRBV5-1 with TRBJ2-7; 7 positions match TRBD2. Germline CDR1 SGHRS, CDR2 YFSETQ. The CDR3 is made up of 15 amino acids. With 5 bases clipped from V and 0 bases from J, the junction kept 8 bases outside the gene matches. In DNA form, the CDR3 reads TGCGCCAGCAGAGAGTCTAGCGGACTCTCCTACGAGCAGTACTTC. It is translated as CASRESSGLSYEQYF.

This chain uses TRBV30 with TRBJ2-7; 9 bases map to TRBD1. Per germline, CDR1 GTSNPN and CDR2 SVGIG (reference sequence). The CDR3 has 14 amino acids. V dropped 5 bases and J dropped 3; count of bases not matched to a gene: 8. The CDR3 DNA sequence: TGTGCCTGGGGGGCCGGGACAGGGTTCTACGAGCAGTACTTC. Translated: CAWGAGTGFYEQYF.

This sequence joins TRBV11-2 and TRBJ2-7; 7 nucleotides align to TRBD2. V lost 5 bases to trimming and J lost 2 bases; unmatched junction nucleotides: 18. CDR1 is SGHAT, CDR2 FQNNGV, per germline. There are 18 residues in the CDR3. CDR3 in DNA: TGTGCCAGCAGCCAAGATGGCCTAGCGGATTTGTCAACCTACGAGCAGTACTTC. Translating it yields CASSQDGLADLSTYEQYF.

The chain links TRBV4-2 to TRBJ2-7, with 7 bases matching TRBD2. With 1 base clipped from V and 5 bases from J, the junction kept 14 bases outside the gene matches. CDR3 length equals 17 residues. Germline assignment: CDR1 LGHNA and CDR2 YNFKEQ. This chain's CDR3 is CASSQVGEAGESDEQYF. Written as DNA, the CDR3 is TGTGCCAGCAGCCAAGTGGGGGAGGCGGGAGAGTCCGACGAGCAGTACTTC.

This clone has a single count. The V and J genes are TRBV4-1 and TRBJ1-1; D ambiguous. Germline values: CDR1 MGHRA, CDR2 YSYEKL. CDR3 size: 15 residues. Trimming took off 1 base at V and 1 base at J, with 10 bases between the two ends. CDR3 sequence: CASSQGRSGNTEAFF. CDR3 coding DNA: TGCGCCAGCAGCCAAGGCAGATCGGGGAACACTGAAGCTTTCTTT.

This rearrangement joins TRBV10-3 to TRBJ2-7, with D hard to call. V lost 1 base and J 1 base, leaving 8 bases between the germline ends. The V gene's germline CDR1 is ENHRY and CDR2 SYGVKD. CDR3 length: 14 residues. This CDR3 is CAISELPGSYEQYF. The CDR3 DNA is TGTGCCATCAGTGAGTTGCCAGGTTCCTACGAGCAGTACTTC.